This is a list of T cell receptor beta chains from one sample in a study of T cells in Graves' hyperthyroidism and ophthalmopathy. Each CDR3 protein is one row after TCRdb ran MiXCR on the multiplex PCR reads. In the table there are 45,000 to 55,000 distinct CDR3 sequences, about 54% of which are singletons. The sample was peripheral blood or thyroid tissue (not recorded which). The receptors here all came from a man aged 18 to 29 with Graves' hyperthyroidism. Both conserved end residues are part of each CDR3. Fields, in order: CDR3 length, J gene, clone size, D gene, V gene, CDR3 protein, CDR3 DNA. A D gene is named only where the DNA matches it firmly. The size of a clone is reported for some rows only, either as once, few or many, or as a class for expanded clones.

16 | TRBJ2-5 | . | TRBD2 | TRBV2 | CATSDPGRGGQETQYF | TGTGCCACCAGTGACCCTGGGCGGGGGGGTCAAGAGACCCAGTACTTC
15 | TRBJ2-7 | many | TRBD1 | TRBV7-6 | CASSSRLADRVEQYF | TGTGCCAGCAGCTCCCGACTGGCTGACAGGGTCGAGCAGTACTTC
17 | TRBJ2-2 | few | . | TRBV12-3/TRBV12-4 | CASSLDSRKRWAGELFF | TGTGCCAGCAGTTTAGACTCACGGAAGAGATGGGCCGGGGAGCTGTTTTTT
15 | TRBJ1-3 | many | . | TRBV10-3 | CAISLQGDAGNTIYF | TGTGCCATCAGTCTACAGGGAGACGCTGGAAACACCATATATTTT
16 | TRBJ1-5 | many | . | TRBV6-5 | CASSLRGLGRNQPQHF | TGTGCCAGCAGTCTCCGGGGGTTGGGTAGAAATCAGCCCCAGCATTTT
12 | TRBJ2-5 | . | . | TRBV29-1 | CSVALGGETQYF | TGCAGCGTTGCGTTGGGGGGAGAGACCCAGTACTTC
15 | TRBJ2-5 | . | . | TRBV5-1 | CASSLDAAGQETQYF | TGCGCCAGCAGTTTGGACGCCGCAGGGCAAGAGACCCAGTACTTC
18 | TRBJ2-2 | many | TRBD2 | TRBV4-3 | CASSQDGGSGSFWGELFF | TGCGCCAGCAGCCAAGATGGGGGTAGCGGGAGTTTCTGGGGGGAGCTGTTTTTT
14 | TRBJ1-1 | . | . | TRBV15 | CATSSLGQNTEAFF | TGTGCCACCAGCAGCCTGGGACAGAACACTGAAGCTTTCTTT
16 | TRBJ2-7 | . | TRBD2 | TRBV5-1 | CASSLDLAGLTYERYF | TGCGCCAGTAGCTTGGATCTAGCGGGACTTACCTACGAGCGGTACTTC
12 | TRBJ1-6 | . | . | TRBV24-1 | CATRPGQSPLHF | TGTGCCACCAGACCGGGACAATCACCCCTCCACTTT
16 | TRBJ2-7 | . | . | TRBV7-8 | CASSLGPAYRTYEQYF | TGTGCCAGCAGCTTGGGTCCGGCTTACAGGACCTACGAGCAGTACTTC
13 | TRBJ2-5 | few | . | TRBV15 | CATSRDLVETQYF | TGTGCCACCAGCAGAGATCTTGTTGAGACCCAGTACTTC
13 | TRBJ1-1 | medium-sized | TRBD1 | TRBV7-2 | CASSRQGRTEAFF | TGTGCCAGCAGCCGACAGGGGCGGACTGAAGCTTTCTTT
19 | TRBJ2-2 | . | TRBD2 | TRBV2 | CASKTGAGGLAGGTGELFF | TGTGCCAGCAAAACGGGGGCCGGAGGACTAGCGGGAGGAACCGGGGAGCTGTTTTTT
17 | TRBJ2-3 | many | TRBD2 | TRBV29-1 | CSVEDPLAGASTDTQYF | TGCAGCGTTGAAGATCCCTTAGCGGGGGCTAGCACAGATACGCAGTATTTT
14 | TRBJ2-7 | once | TRBD2 | TRBV20-1 | CSARDWGEGFEQYF | TGCAGTGCTAGAGATTGGGGGGAGGGGTTCGAGCAGTACTTC
14 | TRBJ1-1 | once | . | TRBV4-2 | CASSGGRQNTEAFF | TGTGCCAGCAGCGGGGGACGGCAGAACACCGAAGCTTTCTTT
13 | TRBJ1-3 | . | . | TRBV29-1 | CSVEPSPGNTIYF | TGCAGCGTTGAGCCCAGCCCTGGAAACACCATATATTTT
15 | TRBJ2-2 | many | . | TRBV5-1 | CASRLGVANTGELFF | TGCGCCAGCAGACTGGGGGTAGCGAACACCGGGGAGCTGTTTTTT
14 | TRBJ1-2 | . | TRBD1 | TRBV5-6 | CASSRRGPRYGYTF | TGTGCCAGCAGCAGAAGGGGGCCGAGGTATGGCTACACCTTC
17 | TRBJ1-3 | many | . | TRBV3-1 | CASSQGGQSFRGNTIYF | TGTGCCAGCAGCCAAGGAGGTCAGAGCTTTCGGGGAAACACCATATATTTT
11 | TRBJ2-7 | . | . | TRBV7-8 | CASSLTGEQYF | TGTGCCAGCAGCTTAACCGGAGAGCAGTACTTC
13 | TRBJ2-7 | . | . | TRBV5-1 | CASSLVGRHEQYF | TGCGCCAGCAGCTTGGTGGGACGCCACGAGCAGTACTTC
16 | TRBJ2-3 | many | . | TRBV6-5 | CASSQRGASRTDTQYF | TGTGCCAGCTCCCAACGCGGGGCCTCACGCACAGATACGCAGTATTTT
13 | TRBJ2-7 | many | TRBD2 | TRBV5-1 | CASSLLGDYEQHF | TGCGCCAGCAGCTTGTTGGGGGACTACGAGCAGCACTTC
14 | TRBJ2-7 | many | . | TRBV6-5 | CASSYSMAGYEQYF | TGTGCCAGCAGTTACTCGATGGCGGGGTACGAGCAGTACTTC